These 4 T cell receptor beta chains originate from one sample sequenced in a study of vaccination and CD4 T cells after COVID-19. Sample treatment: approximately 11-day PBMC culture with coronavirus spike peptide pools or control peptides (ViraFEST assay). These receptors' antigens are unknown. The Oncomine TCR Beta short-read assay sequenced DNA from cultured CD4+ T cells. TCRdb itself ran the PCR reads through MiXCR, one entry per CDR3 protein. This table holds around 10,000 distinct CDR3 sequences, over 50% found once. Sequencing was carried out using CD4+ T cells from blood, cultured in vitro. All receptors come from a human donor who had recovered from COVID-19.

The gene calls are TRBV20-1 and TRBJ1-5; D remains unclear. V was trimmed by 0 bases and J by 3 bases, leaving 6 bases between them. The CDR3 sequence is 13 residues long. From germline, CDR1 is DFQATT and CDR2 SNEGSKA (reference sequence). The CDR3 DNA sequence: TGCAGTGCTAGAGATAAGGACAATCAGCCCCAGCATTTT. This gives the protein CSARDKDNQPQHF.

The CDR3 sequence: CASSFGGFNQPQHF. The CDR3 coding sequence is TGTGCCAGCAGTTTCGGTGGATTTAATCAGCCCCAGCATTTT. This chain joins TRBV28 and TRBJ1-5; D not certain. Trimming pared 3 bases from V and 4 bases from J, leaving 10 bases between. The CDR3 totals 14 residues. Looked up from germline, CDR1 is MDHEN and CDR2 is SYDVKM.

The rearrangement uses TRBV7-9 and TRBJ2-3, with 7 bases identical to TRBD2. J lost 2 bases, V lost 2 bases, and 13 bases had no gene match. Per the germline V gene, CDR1 is SEHNR and CDR2 is FQNEAQ (reference sequence). CDR3 length: 18 residues. In DNA, the CDR3 is TGTGCCAGCAGCTTATTCCCCCTGTGGGGGGGAGTCACAGATACGCAGTATTTT. It encodes CASSLFPLWGGVTDTQYF.

The chain combines TRBV28 with TRBJ1-1, with no clear D. V was trimmed by 6 bases and J by 3 bases, leaving 8 bases between them. CDR1 and CDR2 from the germline V gene are MDHEN and SYDVKM. The CDR3 is 12 amino acids. The CDR3 bases are TGTGCCAGCAGGTGGACGGACACTGAAGCTTTCTTT. This gives the protein CASRWTDTEAFF.